Below, 32 T cell receptor beta chains from the same sample are listed, as sequenced in a study of blood T cell repertoires in COVID-19. The repertoire was sequenced with immunoSEQ multiplex PCR; TCRdb's copy has only in-frame clones and lacks some. The sample lists about 170,000 clones, 80% to 85% occurring once. The sample consisted of peripheral blood. The source is a man aged 65-85 years with active or convalescent COVID-19.

This clone appeared once. V and J are TRBV5-4 and TRBJ1-3; D ambiguous. The CDR3 is 15 residues long. CDR1 and CDR2 from the germline V gene are SGHNT and YYREEE (reference sequence). V lost 4 bases and J lost 0, with 11 bases in between. The CDR3 reads CASSLGWSSGNTIYF. In DNA form, the CDR3 reads TGTGCCAGCAGCCTGGGGTGGAGCTCTGGAAACACCATATATTTT.

The chain recombines TRBV27 with TRBJ1-2, with 9 bases identical to TRBD1. In germline, CDR1 is MNHEY, CDR2 SMNVEV (reference sequence). V lost 6 bases and J lost 2; bases outside the gene matches: 1. The CDR3 totals 13 residues. As DNA, the CDR3 is TGTGCCAGCAGGGACAGGGGAAACTATGGCTACACCTTC. It translates to CASRDRGNYGYTF.

The genes are TRBV14 and TRBJ2-1; D possibly corresponds to TRBD2 (5 bases). The length of the CDR3 is 17 residues. Trimming left V 0 bases short and J 2 bases short, with 14 bases between. Per germline, CDR1 SGHDN and CDR2 FVKESK. The CDR3 DNA reads TGTGCCAGCAGCCAAGATCTTCGCAGGACTCCCTACAATGAGCAGTTCTTC. Protein product: CASSQDLRRTPYNEQFF.

The chain joins TRBV19 to TRBJ1-5; possibly TRBD1 for D (5 bases). Germline CDR1 is LNHDA and CDR2 is SQIVND (reference sequence). The CDR3 spans 12 residues. In nucleotides, the CDR3 is TGTGCTGCGGGGGGTAACAATCAGCCCCAGCATTTT. It yields the protein CAAGGNNQPQHF.

This clone showed up just a few times. This rearrangement joins TRBV7-2 to TRBJ1-1; 7 nucleotides line up with TRBD1. CDR3 length: 15 residues. V was pared by 7 bases and J by 0 bases, with 8 bases of the junction left unmatched. Per the germline V gene, CDR1 is SGHTA and CDR2 is FQGNSA. The CDR3 protein is CASKGQPFMNTEAFF. CDR3 sequence (DNA): TGTGCCAGCAAGGGACAGCCTTTTATGAACACTGAAGCTTTCTTT.

This rearrangement joins TRBV7-9 to TRBJ2-3; 8 nucleotides match TRBD2. After removal of 5 bases from V and 4 bases from J, the junction contained 2 bases not matched to a gene. The germline gives CDR1 SEHNR, CDR2 FQNEAQ (reference sequence). This CDR3 is 13 amino acids long. CDR3 residues: CASSRREADTQYF. CDR3 DNA: TGTGCCAGCAGCCGGCGGGAGGCAGATACGCAGTATTTT.

This chain uses TRBV5-1 with TRBJ2-3; the D is unclear. The CDR3 runs 14 residues. V lost 7 bases and J lost 2, with 14 bases in between. The germline CDR1 and CDR2 sequences are SGHRS and YFSETQ. The CDR3 spells CASSETLTTDTQYF. In DNA form, the CDR3 reads TGCGCCAGCTCCGAAACCCTAACCACAGATACGCAGTATTTT.

The CDR3 coding sequence is TGTGCCAGCAGTGCTGGGTCGGCAGGGGGTCAGCCCCAGCATTTT. Its protein is CASSAGSAGGQPQHF. This chain links TRBV2 with TRBJ1-5; 7 bases are shared with TRBD1. The germline gives CDR1 SNHLY, CDR2 FYNNEI. The CDR3 contains 15 residues. The junction had 9 bases not matched to a gene; V was cut back by 4 bases and J by 6 bases.

The genes are TRBV18 and TRBJ1-6, with TRBD1 matching over 7 bases. V lost 3 bases, J lost 8 bases, and 7 bases stayed unmatched. Germline CDR1 KGHSH, CDR2 LQKENI. There are 15 residues in the CDR3. Written as DNA, the CDR3 is TGTGCCAGCTCACCCCTTGGACAGGCCGATTCACCCCTCCACTTT. Amino acid sequence: CASSPLGQADSPLHF.

The chain uses TRBV6-5 and TRBJ2-7, with a possible D match to TRBD2 (5 bases). The CDR3 consists of 13 residues. Trimming removed 4 bases from V and 1 base from J, with 8 bases in between. From germline, CDR1 is MNHEY and CDR2 SVGAGI. The CDR3: CASSSPGSYEQYF. CDR3 nucleotides: TGTGCCAGCAGTTCCCCGGGATCCTACGAGCAGTACTTC.

The chain carries TRBV12-3 or TRBV12-4 and TRBJ2-5; D gene ambiguous. Trimming took off 4 bases at V and 5 bases at J, with 5 bases between the two ends. The CDR3 runs to 11 residues. DNA of the CDR3: TGTGCCAGCAGTTGGAGTGAGACCCAGTACTTC. Translated: CASSWSETQYF.

This chain connects TRBV30 to TRBJ1-5; 7 nucleotides match TRBD1. Germline CDR1 GTSNPN, CDR2 SVGIG (reference sequence). CDR3 length: 13 amino acids. Trimming removed 2 bases from V and 6 bases from J; junction bases left unmatched: 4. The CDR3 region is CAWSPQGSQPQHF. For the CDR3, the DNA is TGTGCCTGGAGTCCACAGGGGAGTCAGCCCCAGCATTTT.

CDR3 region: CASSFGGDNEQFF. CDR3 bases: TGCGCCAGCAGCTTCGGGGGGGATAATGAGCAGTTCTTC. V gene TRBV5-1 combines with J gene TRBJ2-1; 8 positions agree with TRBD2. CDR1 and CDR2 (germline): SGHRS, YFSETQ. The CDR3 consists of 13 residues. J was trimmed by 7 bases and V by 2 bases; bases with no gene match: 2. Complete variable domain (other parts from reference TRBV5-1 and TRBJ2-1): KAGVTQTPRYLIKTRGQQVTLSCSPISGHRSVSWYQQTPGQGLQFLFEYFSETQRNKGNFPGRFSGRQFSNSRSEMNVSTLELGDSALYLCASSFGGDNEQFFGPGTRLTVL.

The rearrangement uses TRBV29-1 and TRBJ1-2, with D hard to call. The CDR3 consists of 13 residues. Trimming took 6 bases from V and 8 from J, leaving 19 bases between them. Germline V gene sequence: CDR1 SQVTM, CDR2 ANQGSEA. Written as DNA, the CDR3 is TGCAGCGTAGCCCAGGACCGAACGGGGGGCTACACCTTC. It yields the protein CSVAQDRTGGYTF.

The J gene is TRBJ2-3, the V gene TRBV29-1; 9 nucleotides align to TRBD2. CDR3 length: 13 residues. J lost 4 bases, V lost 4 bases, and 3 bases had no gene match. CDR1 is SQVTM, CDR2 ANQGSEA, per germline. DNA for the CDR3: TGCAGCGTTGTAGCGGGAGCCGCAGATACGCAGTATTTT. Residues: CSVVAGAADTQYF.

The chain links TRBV7-3 to TRBJ2-1; 8 bases are shared with TRBD1. Trimming removed 5 bases from V and 7 bases from J; junction bases left unmatched: 10. The CDR3 loop spans 15 amino acids. CDR1 is SGHTA, CDR2 FQGTGA, per germline. CDR3 amino acids: CASSQAGQGANEQFF. The DNA for the CDR3 is TGTGCCAGCAGCCAGGCAGGGCAGGGGGCTAATGAGCAGTTCTTC.

This clone was detected only once. The chain combines TRBV6-1 with TRBJ2-1; the D is unclear. The germline V gene has CDR1 MNHNS and CDR2 SASEGT. Trimming shortened V by 2 bases and J by 5 bases, and 10 bases separated the two germline ends. This CDR3 is 14 amino acids long. CDR3 sequence: CASSEIGTNNEQFF. In DNA form, the CDR3 reads TGTGCCAGCAGTGAAATTGGCACGAACAATGAGCAGTTCTTC.

For the CDR3, the DNA is TGTGCCTGGAGTGTCCTCACCCGGTACGCTGAAGCTTTCTTT. Protein sequence: CAWSVLTRYAEAFF. The chain uses TRBV30 and TRBJ1-1, with D hard to call. The CDR3 consists of 14 residues. CDR1 and CDR2 (germline): GTSNPN, SVGIG (reference sequence). With 0 bases removed from V and 6 bases from J, the gap between germline ends came to 14 bases.

There are a few counts of this clone. V usage is TRBV28 and J usage is TRBJ1-5; unclear D gene. The ends were cut back, 2 bases at V and 0 bases at J, with 11 bases in the middle. Germline V gene sequence: CDR1 MDHEN, CDR2 SYDVKM. There are 16 residues in the CDR3. CDR3 in amino acids: CASSLLEMSSNQPQHF. The CDR3 DNA follows: TGTGCCAGCAGTTTACTCGAGATGAGTAGCAATCAGCCCCAGCATTTT.

The gene calls are TRBV9 and TRBJ2-7, with a weak D call TRBD1 (6 bases). The V gene's germline CDR1 is SGDLS and CDR2 YYNGEE. The germline V and J ends were trimmed by 4 bases and 9 bases, with 26 bases remaining between them. The CDR3 covers 16 residues. CDR3 in amino acids: CASSLTPTPTGPGQYF. The DNA of the CDR3 is TGTGCCAGCAGCCTCACCCCCACACCGACAGGCCCGGGGCAGTACTTC.

The chain has TRBV6-2 or TRBV6-3 and TRBJ2-1, with TRBD2 matching over 7 bases. This CDR3 spans 17 amino acids. Germline V gene sequence: CDR1 MNHEY, CDR2 SVGEGT. V lost 2 bases, J lost 0 bases, and 7 bases stayed unmatched. For the CDR3, the DNA is TGTGCCAGCAGTTACGGGGGGGGTTTTAGCTCCTACAATGAGCAGTTCTTC. Translation gives CASSYGGGFSSYNEQFF.

The rearrangement uses TRBV2 and TRBJ2-5, with a tentative D call TRBD2 (5 bases). The CDR3 length is 15 residues. Deletions cut 4 bases from V and 1 base from J, with 13 bases between. Germline-derived CDR1 and CDR2 are SNHLY and FYNNEI. Here the CDR3 reads CASSALGLSQETQYF. For the CDR3, the DNA is TGTGCCAGCAGTGCCCTAGGACTGAGCCAAGAGACCCAGTACTTC.

V is TRBV30 and J is TRBJ1-1; no reliable D call. V gave up 0 bases and J gave up 1 base, with 9 bases separating them. Germline CDR1 reads GTSNPN; CDR2 reads SVGIG (reference sequence). The CDR3 sequence is 14 residues long. In DNA form, the CDR3 reads TGTGCCTGGAGTGTAGCTCCGGGGAACACTGAAGCTTTCTTT. Residues: CAWSVAPGNTEAFF. The full variable domain, with the rest looked up from reference TRBV30 and TRBJ1-1, is SQTIHQWPATLVQPVGSPLSLECTVEGTSNPNLYWYRQAAGRGLQLLFYSVGIGQISSEVPQNLSASRPQDRQFILSSKKLLLSDSGFYLCAWSVAPGNTEAFFGQGTRLTVV.

This clone was seen just once. The V and J genes are TRBV5-1 and TRBJ1-3; D is uncertain. CDR3 length: 16 residues. CDR1 and CDR2 from the germline V gene are SGHRS and YFSETQ. V was trimmed by 0 bases and J by 0 bases, leaving 10 bases between them. CDR3 sequence reads: CASSLAQANSGNTIYF. The CDR3 bases are TGCGCCAGCAGCTTGGCGCAGGCGAACTCTGGAAACACCATATATTTT.

V is TRBV11-2 and J is TRBJ2-7; D gene ambiguous. Germline CDR1 and CDR2: SGHAT and FQNNGV. The CDR3 spans 13 residues. V shed 1 base and J shed 3 bases, with 7 bases lying between them. CDR3 nucleotides: TGTGCCAGCAGCTTAGGGCTCCGCTACGAGCAGTACTTC. Amino acids: CASSLGLRYEQYF. The whole variable domain, remainder taken from reference TRBV11-2 and TRBJ2-7, is EAGVAQSPRYKIIEKRQSVAFWCNPISGHATLYWYQQILGQGPKLLIQFQNNGVVDDSQLPKDRFSAERLKGVDSTLKIQPAKLEDSAVYLCASSLGLRYEQYFGPGTRLTVT.

In this sample, this clone turned up once. The rearrangement joins TRBV18 to TRBJ1-2; D is undetermined. CDR3 length: 12 residues. Trimming removed 0 bases from V and 7 bases from J, with 6 bases in between. Per germline, CDR1 KGHSH and CDR2 LQKENI. DNA of the CDR3: TGTGCCAGCTCACCACCGTCTCTTGGCTACACCTTC. It is translated as CASSPPSLGYTF.

The V call is TRBV6-6, the J call TRBJ1-5, with D maybe TRBD1 (6 bases). The CDR3 contains 16 residues. The V gene lost 0 bases and the J gene lost 0 bases, with 9 bases spanning the gap. Germline loops: CDR1 MNHNY, CDR2 SVGAGI (reference sequence). Written as DNA, the CDR3 is TGTGCCAGCAGTTACTCGAGACAGGATAGCAATCAGCCCCAGCATTTT. Its translation is CASSYSRQDSNQPQHF.

The chain employs TRBV7-9 and TRBJ2-7; TRBD1 is a possible D gene (5 bases). The CDR3 is 14 amino acids. Trimming took off 5 bases at V and 3 bases at J, with 14 bases between the two ends. The germline CDR1 and CDR2 sequences are SEHNR and FQNEAQ (reference sequence). This chain's CDR3 is CASSPRDKSYEQYF. The DNA for the CDR3 is TGTGCCAGCAGCCCCAGGGATAAGAGCTACGAGCAGTACTTC.

This chain uses TRBV28 with TRBJ1-5; 10 bases match TRBD1. The CDR3 is 17 amino acids. Germline V gives CDR1 MDHEN, CDR2 SYDVKM. Losses at the gene ends were 6 bases for V and 1 base for J; bases not matched to a gene: 9. The CDR3, as DNA: TGTGCCAGCAGAAAAGACAGGGGGCAATTGAGCAATCAGCCCCAGCATTTT. Translation gives CASRKDRGQLSNQPQHF.

As regards this clone: Other DNA sequences in this specimen translate into the identical CDR3. The chain combines TRBV2 with TRBJ2-6; D unresolved. The CDR3 is 14 amino acids. Germline V gene data show CDR1 as SNHLY and CDR2 as FYNNEI. V lost 3 bases, J lost 1 base, and 4 bases lay in between. The CDR3 loop is CASSDRSGANVLTF. DNA of the CDR3: TGTGCCAGCAGTGACCGGTCTGGGGCCAACGTCCTGACTTTC.

This chain joins TRBV9 and TRBJ1-2; 8 nucleotides line up with TRBD1. Germline-derived CDR1 and CDR2 are SGDLS and YYNGEE. The V segment lost 3 bases and the J segment 8 bases; nucleotides outside the gene matches: 15. The CDR3 extends over 16 amino acids. The CDR3 bases are TGTGCCAGCAGCGCAACCTCGATGGGACAGGTAGAGGGCTACACCTTC. The encoded protein is CASSATSMGQVEGYTF. The variable domain in full, completed from reference TRBV9 and TRBJ1-2, reads DSGVTQTPKHLITATGQRVTLRCSPRSGDLSVYWYQQSLDQGLQFLIQYYNGEERAKGNILERFSAQQFPDLHSELNLSSLELGDSALYFCASSATSMGQVEGYTFGSGTRLTVV.

This CDR3 reads CASSLGQFPGYYGYTF. CDR3 coding DNA: TGTGCCAGCAGCCTAGGACAGTTTCCGGGGTACTATGGCTACACCTTC. The chain combines TRBV3-1 (or the pseudogene TRBV3-2) with TRBJ1-2, with D possibly TRBD1 on 6 matching bases. CDR3 length equals 16 residues. Germline-derived CDR1 and CDR2 are LGHDT and YNNKEL (reference sequence). Trimming pared 4 bases from V and 3 bases from J, leaving 18 bases between.